Listed below are T cell receptor beta chains from one sample, sequenced in a study of T-cell reconstitution after alpha-beta-depleted transplantation in children. TCRdb reprocessed the PCR reads via MiXCR and lists one record per CDR3 protein. The data contain some 350,000 distinct CDR3 sequences, 9% to 12% of them seen just once; the ten biggest clones take up 2% to 3%. Specimen: PBMCs from the stem cell graft donor, collected from the stem cell graft. These TCRs come from a human donor who donated a stem cell graft to a child with acute lymphoblastic leukemia. The CDR3 runs from the conserved cysteine through the conserved F or W. The D gene is left open where the match is weak. Clone size is stated in some rows and not others, as once, few, many or a class when expanded.

size | J | D | V | CDR3 | DNA
- | TRBJ2-1 | TRBD1 | TRBV5-1 | CASSRKDRGFYNEQFF | TGCGCCAGCAGCAGGAAGGACAGGGGGTTCTACAATGAGCAGTTCTTC
few | TRBJ1-1 | - | TRBV5-1 | CASSSKPGPEWSNTEAFF | TGCGCCAGCAGCTCAAAACCGGGACCGGAGTGGTCTAACACTGAAGCTTTCTTT
- | TRBJ2-3 | TRBD2 | TRBV7-2 | CASSLPPGGKQYF | TGTGCCAGCAGCTTACCCCCGGGGGGAAAGCAGTATTTT
many | TRBJ2-7 | - | TRBV27 | CASSSGLHYEQYF | TGTGCCAGCAGTTCGGGACTTCACTACGAGCAGTACTTC
- | TRBJ2-5 | TRBD2 | TRBV7-9 | CASSQSGTQETQYF | TGTGCCAGCAGCCAGAGCGGGACCCAAGAGACCCAGTACTTC
few | TRBJ2-2 | TRBD1 | TRBV4-1 | CASSQADAGQGNTGELFF | TGCGCCAGCAGCCAAGCGGACGCAGGACAGGGAAACACCGGGGAGCTGTTTTTT
- | TRBJ2-3 | TRBD2 | TRBV6-5 | CASSYGGLAVWADTQYF | TGTGCCAGCAGTTACGGGGGACTAGCGGTTTGGGCAGATACGCAGTATTTT
many | TRBJ2-7 | TRBD1 | TRBV5-5 | CASSLEPTGGGEQYF | TGTGCCAGCAGCCTGGAACCGACAGGGGGCGGAGAGCAGTACTTC
many | TRBJ2-2 | TRBD1 | TRBV7-3 | CASSSRDRALGELFF | TGTGCCAGCAGCTCCCGGGACAGGGCTTTGGGGGAGCTGTTTTTT
- | TRBJ2-2 | TRBD1 | TRBV28 | CATRTGSNTGELFF | TGTGCCACCCGGACAGGCTCGAACACCGGGGAGCTGTTTTTT
few | TRBJ1-2 | TRBD1 | TRBV12-3/TRBV12-4 | CASSLTHPVGQGLPTF | TGTGCCAGCAGTTTAACCCATCCCGTGGGACAGGGACTTCCAACCTTC
- | TRBJ2-1 | - | TRBV11-2 | CASSLDMWTGEQFF | TGTGCCAGCAGCTTAGACATGTGGACGGGTGAGCAGTTCTTC
few | TRBJ2-3 | TRBD2 | TRBV20-1 | CSAVSGSPSPDTQYF | TGCAGTGCTGTTAGCGGGAGCCCATCGCCAGATACGCAGTATTTT
- | TRBJ2-3 | - | TRBV24-1 | CATSTLDSTDTQYF | TGTGCCACCAGTACACTGGATAGCACAGATACGCAGTATTTT